This T cell receptor (beta chain) was captured by sequencing in a study of shared clonotypes between healthy human individuals. General observations from the study: Naive subsets typically showed greater estimated richness than memory subsets.

At deep level, the assay was performed. Sequenced by immunoSEQ multiplex PCR; TCRdb stores in-frame clones only, minus some. The table records around 2.5 million clones, approximately 93% of them present only once. Trimming removed 6 bases at V and 5 bases at J, with 17 bases between. The CDR3 has 15 amino acids. Germline CDR1 is SGHRS and CDR2 is YFSETQ. A remark on this clone: Its antigen is not known.

This clonotype was obtained from a man between 18 and 29 years old in good health. Some clones in this sample may be carry-over from other donors' samples. The V call is TRBV5-1, the J call TRBJ1-4; tentative D call: TRBD1 (6 bases). Sequenced sample: naive CD4+ T cells from PBMCs. Subset described: CD45RA+ positively selected. The CDR3 reads CASTLDGQLNEKLFF. Written as DNA, the CDR3 is TGCGCCAGCACCCTTGATGGACAGCTCAATGAAAAACTGTTTTTT.